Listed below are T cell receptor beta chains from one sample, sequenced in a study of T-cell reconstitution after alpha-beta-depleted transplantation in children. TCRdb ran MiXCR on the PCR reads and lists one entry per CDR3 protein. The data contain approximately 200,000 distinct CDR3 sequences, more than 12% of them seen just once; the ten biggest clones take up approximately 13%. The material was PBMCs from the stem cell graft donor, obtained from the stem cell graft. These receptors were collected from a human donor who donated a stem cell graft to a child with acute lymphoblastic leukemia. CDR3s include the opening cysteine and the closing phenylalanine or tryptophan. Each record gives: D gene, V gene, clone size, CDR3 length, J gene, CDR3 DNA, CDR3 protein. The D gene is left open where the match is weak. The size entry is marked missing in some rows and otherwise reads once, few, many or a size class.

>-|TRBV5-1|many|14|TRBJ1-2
TGCGCCAGCAGCTTGGGCACAACTAACTATGGCTACACCTTC
CASSLGTTNYGYTF
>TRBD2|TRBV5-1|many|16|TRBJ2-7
TGCGCCAGCAGCTTGGATGGCCTAGCGGGAATTTACGAGCAGTACTTC
CASSLDGLAGIYEQYF
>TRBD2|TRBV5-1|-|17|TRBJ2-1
TGCGCCAGCAGCTTCCCTACGCGGGAGGGACATTACAATGAGCAGTTCTTC
CASSFPTREGHYNEQFF
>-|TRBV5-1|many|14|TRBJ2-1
TGCGCCAGCAGTTCCCGGGTCCGGGTCAATGAGCAGTTCTTC
CASSSRVRVNEQFF
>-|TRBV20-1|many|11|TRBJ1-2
TGCAGTGCCGGGGGGGACTATGGCTACACCTTC
CSAGGDYGYTF
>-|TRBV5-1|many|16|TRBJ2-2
TGCGCCAGCAGGCACGGAAAGGGCAGGGCCTCCGGGGAGCTGTTTTTT
CASRHGKGRASGELFF
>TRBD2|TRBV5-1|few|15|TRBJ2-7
TGCGCCAGCAGCTACCTAGCGGGGGGCTCCTACGAGCAGTACTTC
CASSYLAGGSYEQYF
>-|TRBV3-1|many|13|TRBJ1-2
TGTGCCAGCAGCCCCAACACAGGGAATGGCTACACCTTC
CASSPNTGNGYTF
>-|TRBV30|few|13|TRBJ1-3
TGTGCCTGGACCCTGACATCTGGAAACACCATATATTTT
CAWTLTSGNTIYF
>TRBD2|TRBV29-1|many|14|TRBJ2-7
TGCAGCGTTGCAGGCGCTAGCGGCTCCTACGAGCAGTACTTC
CSVAGASGSYEQYF
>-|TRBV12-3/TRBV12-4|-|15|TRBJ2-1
TGTGCCAGCAACCCATTCGAGGGTTCCTACAATGAGCAGTTCTTC
CASNPFEGSYNEQFF
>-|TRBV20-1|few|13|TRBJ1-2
TGCAGTGCTAGAGACAGGGAATCGTATGGCTACACCTTC
CSARDRESYGYTF
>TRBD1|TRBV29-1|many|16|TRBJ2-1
TGCAGCGTTGAAGATTCGGGACAGGGAATCAACAATGAGCAGTTCTTC
CSVEDSGQGINNEQFF
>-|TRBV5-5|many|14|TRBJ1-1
TGTGCCAGCAGCGCCAGGGTTTTGAACACTGAAGCTTTCTTT
CASSARVLNTEAFF